Here is one T cell receptor (beta chain) with its context. Treatment indicated: 15 to 20 received Ad26.COV2.S at low or high dose, single or two shots; about 5 received placebo; per-sample allocation not given. Sample collection was performed on day 63 after the first vaccine or placebo injection. Sequenced by immunoSEQ multiplex PCR; TCRdb stores in-frame clones only, minus some. The table includes hundreds of thousands of clones, approximately 86% detected once. J gave up 1 base and V 4 bases, and 13 bases lay outside the gene matches. Germline-derived CDR1 and CDR2 are MNHNS and SASEGT. CDR3 length equals 18 residues. This sample stems from a study of Ad26.COV2.S vaccination and SARS-CoV-2 variants.

The rearrangement links TRBV6-1 to TRBJ2-1, with 7 nucleotides matching TRBD2. The source of this sequence is a person between 18 and 59 years old who received the Ad26.COV2.S COVID-19 vaccine or a placebo. Here the sequenced sample was peripheral blood, taken in a trial of Ad26.COV2.S vaccine versus placebo. Here the CDR3 DNA reads TGTGCCAGCAGTGTCCCCGAGGGCGGGGGAGGATCCTACAATGAGCAGTTCTTC. This gives the protein CASSVPEGGGGSYNEQFF.